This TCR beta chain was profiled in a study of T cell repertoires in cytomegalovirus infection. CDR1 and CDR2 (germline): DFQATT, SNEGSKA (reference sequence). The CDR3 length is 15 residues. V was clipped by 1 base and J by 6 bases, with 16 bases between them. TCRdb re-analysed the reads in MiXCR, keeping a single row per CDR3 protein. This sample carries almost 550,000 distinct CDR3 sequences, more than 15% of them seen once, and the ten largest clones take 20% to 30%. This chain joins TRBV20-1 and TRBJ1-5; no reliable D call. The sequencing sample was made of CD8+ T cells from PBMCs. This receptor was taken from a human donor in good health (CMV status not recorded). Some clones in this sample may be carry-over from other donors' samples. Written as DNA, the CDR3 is TGCAGTGCTAGAGTGGCGGGATCGGGCCTTCAGCCCCAGCATTTT. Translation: CSARVAGSGLQPQHF.